The 5 T cell receptor beta chains in this list originate from one sample, sequenced in a study of T cell responses to AZD1222 COVID-19 vaccine. Libraries were prepared by immunoSEQ multiplex PCR; TCRdb keeps only in-frame clonotypes and omits some of them. The sample includes 100,000 to 120,000 clones, around nine tenths of them seen just once. The specimen was peripheral blood, collected on day 0 of AZD1222 vaccination. All receptors come from an adult in good health.

The J gene is TRBJ1-2, the V gene TRBV27; 10 nucleotides match TRBD1. In germline, CDR1 is MNHEY, CDR2 SMNVEV (reference sequence). The CDR3 sequence is 14 residues long. V dropped 5 bases and J dropped 8; count of bases not matched to a gene: 8. Here the CDR3 reads CASSPRQGATGYTF. In DNA form, the CDR3 reads TGTGCCAGCAGTCCCCGACAGGGGGCGACGGGCTACACCTTC.

This clone occurred a few times. This chain connects TRBV11-2 to TRBJ2-5, with D hard to call. Trimming stripped 1 base from V and 3 bases from J, with 9 bases between. The germline V gene encodes CDR1 SGHAT and CDR2 FQNNGV. This CDR3 comprises 14 residues. The CDR3 sequence: CASSLVIGKETQYF. CDR3 DNA: TGTGCCAGCAGCTTAGTTATTGGGAAAGAGACCCAGTACTTC.

The gene calls are TRBV7-3 and TRBJ1-3; 8 bases line up with TRBD1. The V and J ends lost 5 bases and 4 bases, in that order; junction bases with no gene match: 4. The CDR3 contains 14 residues. Looked up from germline, CDR1 is SGHTA and CDR2 is FQGTGA. CDR3 nucleotides: TGTGCCAGCAGCCAGGGGACAGGCGGAAACACCATATATTTT. This codes for CASSQGTGGNTIYF.

The chain is built from TRBV10-3 and TRBJ1-2; weak D call: TRBD1 (6 bases). The CDR3 is 15 amino acids. The V gene lost 3 bases and the J gene lost 8 bases, with 19 bases spanning the gap. Germline values: CDR1 ENHRY, CDR2 SYGVKD. DNA of the CDR3: TGTGCCATCAGTGACACCCGGGACACAGCTAAAGGCTACACCTTC. It codes for CAISDTRDTAKGYTF.

V is TRBV24-1 and J is TRBJ2-5; D gene unclear. V was cut by 3 bases and J by 5 bases, with 9 bases left in between. The germline V gene encodes CDR1 KGHDR and CDR2 SFDVKD. The CDR3 spans 13 residues. CDR3 in amino acids: CATSDPYRETQYF. The CDR3 nucleotides are TGTGCCACCAGTGATCCGTACCGCGAGACCCAGTACTTC.